The 21 T cell receptor beta chains reported below all come from one sample, sequenced in a study of Tregs in tolerant kidney transplant recipients. Libraries were prepared by immunoSEQ multiplex PCR; TCRdb keeps only in-frame clonotypes and omits some of them. The sample totals about 23,000 clones; its top ten clones hold approximately 4.1%. Related graft donors supplied nonmyeloablative bone marrow transplants, and mixed chimerism was transient. The specimen was CD4+ T cells from blood (PBMCs), collected 6 months after the transplant. All receptors derive from a human patient who received a combined kidney and bone marrow transplant. A share of the T cells may be of graft donor origin.

As regards this clone: The CDR3 end falls 3 residues outside the read, so it is completed with the germline J gene. The chain is built from TRBV7-2 and TRBJ1-3, with a weak D call TRBD1 (5 bases). Germline values: CDR1 SGHTA, CDR2 FQGNSA. This CDR3 region has 13 residues. The V end was cut by 4 bases, the J end by 6 bases, with 10 bases between. The CDR3 loop reads CASSWGRLNTIYF. CDR3 DNA, as far as it was read: TGTGCCAGCAGCTGGGGCCGGTTAAACACC.

Notes on this clone: The missing CDR3 end, 3 residues past where the read stops, is filled in from the germline J gene. This chain joins TRBV11-2 and TRBJ2-3; 9 nucleotides align to TRBD2. V lost 4 bases and J lost 3; bases outside the gene matches: 5. CDR1 and CDR2 from the germline V gene are SGHAT and FQNNGV. The CDR3 runs 15 residues. The CDR3 reads CASSSGGRATDTQYF. The DNA read from the CDR3 is TGTGCCAGCAGCTCGGGCGGGAGGGCGACAGATACG.

A remark on this clone: The read terminates 3 residues before the CDR3 end, so the remaining end is supplied by the germline J gene. The same CDR3 can be traced to other DNA sequences in this sample. The rearrangement uses TRBV18 and TRBJ2-1; TRBD1 aligns across 9 bases. After removal of 3 bases from V and 4 bases from J, the junction contained 16 bases not matched to a gene. This CDR3 has 19 amino acids. Germline V lookup: CDR1 KGHSH, CDR2 LQKENI. Incomplete CDR3 DNA: TGTGCCAGCTCACCTACATCCAAGACTACAGGGGGCGCGTACAATGAG. It is translated as CASSPTSKTTGGAYNE. In full, the CDR3 is CASSPTSKTTGGAYNEQFF.

As regards this clone: The CDR3 is cut off 3 residues early in the read; its end comes from the germline J gene. This chain joins TRBV7-9 and TRBJ2-6; possibly TRBD2 for D (6 bases). Germline V lookup: CDR1 SEHNR, CDR2 FQNEAQ (reference sequence). CDR3 length: 14 residues. Trimming pared 5 bases from V and 2 bases from J, leaving 7 bases between. CDR3 loop: CASSQRAGANVLTF. The covered CDR3 bases are TGTGCCAGCAGCCAGCGGGCTGGGGCCAACGTC.

In regard to this clone: Sequencing ends 3 residues short of the CDR3 end; the germline J gene provides the rest. The rearrangement links TRBV20-1 to TRBJ1-2; 9 bases agree with TRBD1. From germline, CDR1 is DFQATT and CDR2 SNEGSKA (reference sequence). This CDR3 comprises 14 residues. Trimming at V came to 1 base and at J to 7 bases, leaving 7 bases not matched to a gene. The covered CDR3 bases are TGCAGTGCTAGAGCGGACAGGGGTGGGTCTGGC. This sequence encodes CSARADRGGSG. The full-length CDR3 reads as CSARADRGGSGYTF.

With regard to this clone: The CDR3 end lies 3 residues beyond the end of the read and is filled in from the germline J gene. The rearrangement uses TRBV6-2 or TRBV6-3 and TRBJ2-5; a possible D gene is TRBD1 (6 bases). Looked up from germline, CDR1 is MNHEY and CDR2 is SVGEGT. The CDR3 loop spans 15 amino acids. The V end was cut by 0 bases, the J end by 5 bases, with 13 bases between. The CDR3 region is CASSYSKAGVETQYF. Partial CDR3 DNA: TGTGCCAGCAGTTACTCGAAGGCAGGGGTGGAGACC.

As regards this clone: The read terminates 3 residues ahead of where the CDR3 ends, so the germline J gene completes it. The V call is TRBV18, the J call TRBJ1-2; a possible D gene is TRBD1 (6 bases). Germline CDR1 reads KGHSH; CDR2 reads LQKENI. CDR3 length: 16 residues. The V gene lost 1 base and the J gene lost 1 base, with 13 bases spanning the gap. The chain's CDR3 is CASSPLSGDLNYGYTF. Incomplete CDR3 DNA: TGTGCCAGCTCACCACTTTCAGGGGACCTTAACTATGGC.

Points on this clone: The CDR3 end lies 3 residues beyond the end of the read and is filled in from the germline J gene. V and J are TRBV20-1 and TRBJ2-6; TRBD1 matches 7 bases. CDR3 length: 15 amino acids. Germline V lookup: CDR1 DFQATT, CDR2 SNEGSKA (reference sequence). V gave up 2 bases and J gave up 3 bases; unmatched junction bases: 4. CDR3 DNA, as far as it was read: TGCAGTGCTAGATACAGGGGTAATGGGGCCAACGTC. Translated: CSARYRGNGANV. In full, the CDR3 is CSARYRGNGANVLTF.

Comments on this clone: The read is 3 residues too short to cover the CDR3 end, so that end is filled in from the germline J gene. The rearrangement uses TRBV19 and TRBJ1-6; 8 bases fit TRBD1. Trimming at V came to 7 bases and at J to 6 bases, leaving 8 bases not matched to a gene. This CDR3 comprises 15 residues. Germline CDR1 LNHDA, CDR2 SQIVND (reference sequence). The CDR3 loop reads CASKGTGGLNSPLHF. The covered CDR3 bases are TGTGCCAGTAAGGGGACAGGTGGTCTTAATTCACCC.

Concerning this clone: The read comes to an end 3 residues before the CDR3 does, leaving the germline J gene to fill in the end. This chain connects TRBV7-9 to TRBJ1-6, with 7 bases that match TRBD1. Germline CDR1 and CDR2: SEHNR and FQNEAQ (reference sequence). The trim removed 4 bases at V and 9 bases at J, leaving 6 bases unmatched. The CDR3 has 14 residues. CDR3 DNA, as far as it was read: TGTGCCAGCAGCTACCGGGACAGTAGTTCACCC. Translated: CASSYRDSSSP. The entire CDR3 protein is CASSYRDSSSPLHF.

Concerning this clone itself: The missing CDR3 end, 3 residues past where the read stops, is filled in from the germline J gene. The gene calls are TRBV5-1 and TRBJ2-1; 8 positions agree with TRBD2. The ends lost 0 bases at V and 7 bases at J; junction bases unmatched: 6. The germline V gene has CDR1 SGHRS and CDR2 YFSETQ. CDR3 size: 15 residues. The sequenced part of the CDR3 DNA is TGCGCCAGCAGCTTGGCCCCGGGAGGGGCGAATGAG. As protein: CASSLAPGGANE. The full CDR3 reads CASSLAPGGANEQFF.

Of note for this clone: The CDR3 end lies 3 residues beyond the end of the read and is filled in from the germline J gene. This chain uses TRBV5-4 with TRBJ1-6; D unresolved. CDR1 is SGHNT and CDR2 is YYREEE in the germline V gene (reference sequence). The V end lost 4 bases, the J end lost 11 bases, and 16 bases lay between the germline ends. This CDR3 has 14 residues. The chain's CDR3 is CASSLLSSVTPLHF. CDR3 bases read: TGTGCCAGCAGCCTGCTCAGTTCCGTAACACCC.

In terms of frequency, this clone is medium-sized. With the read ending 3 residues before the CDR3 end, the germline J gene is used to fill in that end. The chain carries TRBV19 and TRBJ1-1, with 9 bases fitting TRBD1. Trimming took 4 bases from V and 4 from J; bases not matched to a gene: 7. This CDR3 spans 15 amino acids. Germline values: CDR1 LNHDA, CDR2 SQIVND (reference sequence). CDR3 bases read: TGTGCCAGTAGTACCGGGGGGACAGGGCGCACTGAA. This encodes CASSTGGTGRTE. The whole CDR3 is CASSTGGTGRTEAFF.

As regards this clone: Sequencing ends 3 residues short of the CDR3 end; the germline J gene provides the rest. This rearrangement joins TRBV19 to TRBJ2-5, with 7 positions matching TRBD1. V shed 5 bases and J 2 bases; nucleotides not matched to a gene: 5. In germline, CDR1 is LNHDA, CDR2 SQIVND (reference sequence). The CDR3 totals 14 residues. CDR3 region: CASSEQGPQETQYF. The covered CDR3 bases are TGTGCCAGTAGTGAACAGGGGCCTCAAGAGACC.

Comment on this clone: The read stops 3 residues short of the end of the CDR3; the missing end is completed from the germline J gene. The V call is TRBV5-5, the J call TRBJ2-1; TRBD2 matches 11 bases. The germline V gene encodes CDR1 SGHKS and CDR2 YYEKEE (reference sequence). There are 14 residues in the CDR3. Unmatched junction bases numbered 3, after V lost 2 bases and J lost 8 bases. This chain's CDR3 is CASSFDSGRDEQFF. The sequenced CDR3 bases are TGTGCCAGCAGCTTCGATAGCGGGAGGGATGAG. Combining the CDR3 with reference TRBV5-5 and TRBJ2-1 gives the whole variable domain DAGVTQSPTHLIKTRGQQVTLRCSPISGHKSVSWYQQVLGQGPQFIFQYYEKEERGRGNFPDRFSARQFPNYSSELNVNALLLGDSALYLCASSFDSGRDEQFFGPGTRLTVL.

A note on this clone: Coverage ceases 3 residues before the CDR3 finishes, and the germline J gene fills in the end. This chain connects TRBV7-8 to TRBJ2-2; 12 positions agree with TRBD1. There are 15 residues in the CDR3. Germline V CDR1 and CDR2: SGHVS, FQNEAQ. J was trimmed by 7 bases and V by 1 base; bases with no gene match: 1. Incomplete CDR3 DNA: TGTGCCAGCAGCTTAGGGGACAGGGGGCGCGGGGAG. It translates to CASSLGDRGRGE. The CDR3 in full is CASSLGDRGRGELFF.

To note about this clone: The read falls 3 residues short of the CDR3 end, and the missing part is taken from the germline J gene. The chain employs TRBV18 and TRBJ2-6; weak D call: TRBD1 (6 bases). The CDR3 length is 16 residues. In germline, CDR1 is KGHSH, CDR2 LQKENI. Trimming stripped 5 bases from V and 0 bases from J, with 11 bases between. The chain's CDR3 is CASSWTASSGANVLTF. The sequenced part of the CDR3 DNA is TGTGCCAGCTCATGGACAGCTAGCTCTGGGGCCAACGTC.

Details on this clone: The read falls 3 residues short of the CDR3 end, and the missing part is taken from the germline J gene. This chain joins TRBV6-2 or TRBV6-3 and TRBJ2-2; 7 bases agree with TRBD2. The J segment lost 7 bases and the V segment lost 7 bases, leaving 6 bases of the junction unmatched. Germline-derived CDR1 and CDR2 are MNHEY and SVGEGT. The CDR3 sequence is 13 residues long. Partial CDR3 DNA: TGTGCCAGCATTTCGGGGGGATTCGGGGAG. The encoded protein is CASISGGFGE. The entire CDR3 protein is CASISGGFGELFF.

Concerning this clone itself: From the germline J gene comes the end of the CDR3, since the read stops 3 residues before it. The chain joins TRBV5-1 to TRBJ1-1; TRBD1 matches at 9 bases. From germline, CDR1 is SGHRS and CDR2 YFSETQ. CDR3 length: 15 residues. CDR3 sequence: CASSSRIKDRGIAFF. CDR3 bases read: TGCGCCAGCAGCTCCCGAATCAAGGACAGGGGTATA.

Remarks on this clone: Read sequence stops 3 residues before the CDR3 end, and the germline J gene provides the missing end. The chain couples TRBV10-1 to TRBJ2-2, with a weak D call TRBD2 (6 bases). The CDR3 is 13 amino acids. V was shortened by 8 bases and J by 0 bases, with 7 bases between the two germline ends. Germline V lookup: CDR1 WNHNN, CDR2 SYGVQD (reference sequence). The CDR3 DNA, read in part, is TGCGCCAGCGGGGACTCGAACACCGGGGAG. Translation gives CASGDSNTGE. The whole CDR3 region reads CASGDSNTGELFF.

The sequenced CDR3 bases are TGCAGTGCTAGAGATGCAGGGCAACACAATGAG. Translation: CSARDAGQHNE. The whole CDR3 sequence is CSARDAGQHNEQFF. The rearrangement joins TRBV20-1 to TRBJ2-1; perhaps TRBD1 as D (5 bases). Read coverage stops 3 residues before the CDR3 terminus; the germline J gene supplies the remainder. The V and J ends lost 0 bases and 5 bases respectively, with 11 bases between them. Germline CDR1 is DFQATT and CDR2 is SNEGSKA (reference sequence). The CDR3 length is 14 residues.